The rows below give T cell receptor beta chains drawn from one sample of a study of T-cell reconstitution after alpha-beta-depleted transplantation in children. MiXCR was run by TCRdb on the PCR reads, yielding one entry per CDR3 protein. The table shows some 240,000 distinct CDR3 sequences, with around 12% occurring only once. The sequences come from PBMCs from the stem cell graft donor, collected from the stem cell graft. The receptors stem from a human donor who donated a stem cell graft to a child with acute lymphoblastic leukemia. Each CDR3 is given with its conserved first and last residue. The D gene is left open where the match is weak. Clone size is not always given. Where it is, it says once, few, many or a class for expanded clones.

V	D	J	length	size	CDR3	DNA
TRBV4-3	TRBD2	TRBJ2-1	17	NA	CASSQDFAGLAGDEQFF	TGCGCCAGCAGCCAAGACTTCGCGGGACTAGCCGGAGATGAGCAGTTCTTC
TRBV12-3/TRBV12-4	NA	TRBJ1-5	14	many	CASSPSLGNQPQHF	TGTGCCAGCTCGCCGTCCTTGGGCAATCAGCCCCAGCATTTT
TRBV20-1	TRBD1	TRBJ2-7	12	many	CSAGTVPYEQYF	TGCAGTGCTGGGACAGTCCCCTACGAGCAGTACTTC
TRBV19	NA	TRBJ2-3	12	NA	CASLDDGNTQYF	TGTGCCAGTCTGGACGACGGGAATACGCAGTATTTT
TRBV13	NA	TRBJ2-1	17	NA	CASSSGFDNRSYNEQFF	TGTGCCAGCAGCTCCGGATTTGACAACCGCTCCTACAATGAGCAGTTCTTC
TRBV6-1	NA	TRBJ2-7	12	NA	CASLDKGPEWYF	TGTGCCAGCCTAGATAAGGGCCCGGAGTGGTACTTC
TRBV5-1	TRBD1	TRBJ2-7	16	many	CASSSLSRTGVYEQYF	TGCGCCAGCAGCTCCCTTTCCCGGACAGGGGTCTACGAGCAGTACTTC
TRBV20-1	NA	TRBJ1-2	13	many	CSARGGEVHGYTF	TGCAGTGCTAGAGGGGGAGAAGTACATGGCTACACCTTC
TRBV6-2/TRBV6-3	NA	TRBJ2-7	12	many	CASSLYEYEQYF	TGTGCCAGCAGTCTCTACGAGTACGAGCAGTACTTC
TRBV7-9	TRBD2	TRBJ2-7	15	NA	CASSFPSGSSYEQYF	TGTGCCAGCAGCTTTCCTAGCGGGAGCTCCTACGAGCAGTACTTC
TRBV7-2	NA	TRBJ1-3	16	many	CASSLTGLSSGNTIYF	TGTGCCAGCAGCTTAACAGGACTTAGCTCTGGAAACACCATATATTTT
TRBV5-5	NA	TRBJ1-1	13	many	CASSRTANTEAFF	TGTGCCAGCAGCAGGACAGCGAACACTGAAGCTTTCTTT
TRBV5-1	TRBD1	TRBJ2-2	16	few	CASSLVGQVYTGELFF	TGCGCCAGCAGCTTGGTTGGACAGGTGTACACCGGGGAGCTGTTTTTT
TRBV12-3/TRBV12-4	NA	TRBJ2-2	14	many	CASSFRGVGGELFF	TGTGCCAGCAGTTTTAGGGGTGTCGGCGGGGAGCTGTTTTTT
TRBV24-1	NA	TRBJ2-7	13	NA	CATSDFGSYEQYF	TGTGCCACCAGTGATTTCGGCTCCTACGAGCAGTACTTC
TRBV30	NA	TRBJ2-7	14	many	CAWSNWGNGNEQYF	TGTGCCTGGAGTAATTGGGGCAACGGGAACGAGCAGTACTTC
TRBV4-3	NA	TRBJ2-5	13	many	CASSPAFKETQYF	TGCGCCAGCAGCCCTGCTTTCAAAGAGACCCAGTACTTC
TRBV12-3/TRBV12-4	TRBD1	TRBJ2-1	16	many	CASSLESGQRRHEQFF	TGTGCCAGCAGCCTTGAATCGGGACAGCGGCGGCATGAGCAGTTCTTC
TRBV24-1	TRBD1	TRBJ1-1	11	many	CATRGQGRAFF	TGTGCCACCAGGGGACAGGGAAGAGCTTTCTTT
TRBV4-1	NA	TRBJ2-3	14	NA	CASSQSPRHQPRYF	TGCGCCAGCAGCCAAAGTCCTCGGCATCAGCCTCGGTATTTT
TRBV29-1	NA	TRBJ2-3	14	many	CSVRKGQGTDTQYF	TGCAGCGTCCGAAAGGGACAAGGCACAGATACGCAGTATTTT
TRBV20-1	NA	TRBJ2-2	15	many	CSAGTGSRRTGELFF	TGCAGTGCTGGGACCGGGTCCCGACGCACCGGGGAGCTGTTTTTT
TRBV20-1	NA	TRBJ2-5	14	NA	CSASYGTGQETQYF	TGCAGTGCTTCCTACGGGACCGGCCAAGAGACCCAGTACTTC
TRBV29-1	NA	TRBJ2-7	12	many	CSQSGGSYEQYF	TGCAGCCAAAGCGGCGGTTCCTACGAGCAGTACTTC
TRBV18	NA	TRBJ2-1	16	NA	CASSPIRGAPGNEQFF	TGTGCCAGCTCACCAATCCGGGGGGCGCCCGGCAATGAGCAGTTCTTC
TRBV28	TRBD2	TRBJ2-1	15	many	CASSFRGGAYNEQFF	TGTGCCAGCAGTTTCCGCGGGGGGGCCTACAATGAGCAGTTCTTC
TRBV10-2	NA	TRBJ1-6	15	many	CASTLDSSYNSPLHF	TGCGCCAGCACCCTCGATAGCTCCTATAATTCACCCCTCCACTTT
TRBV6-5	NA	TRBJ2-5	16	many	CASSYSRAGVRKTQYF	TGTGCCAGCAGTTACTCTCGGGCAGGGGTTCGAAAGACCCAGTACTTC
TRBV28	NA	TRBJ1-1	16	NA	CASSRRRGPMNTEAFF	TGTGCCAGCAGCCGGAGGCGGGGGCCGATGAACACTGAAGCTTTCTTT
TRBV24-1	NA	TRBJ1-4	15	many	CATSGTSTGNEKLFF	TGTGCCACCAGTGGGACCTCGACAGGCAACGAAAAACTGTTTTTT
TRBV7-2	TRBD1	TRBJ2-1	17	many	CASSLFERGTVINEQFF	TGTGCCAGCAGCTTATTCGAGAGGGGGACAGTAATTAATGAGCAGTTCTTC
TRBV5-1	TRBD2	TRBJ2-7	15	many	CASSLDPGLPYEQYF	TGCGCCAGCAGCTTGGACCCGGGACTACCATACGAGCAGTACTTC
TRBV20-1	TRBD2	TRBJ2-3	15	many	CSATSGTSGTDTQYF	TGCAGTGCTACATCCGGGACTAGCGGCACAGATACGCAGTATTTT
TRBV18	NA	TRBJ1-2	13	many	CASSPDASYGYTF	TGTGCCAGCTCACCGGACGCGTCCTATGGCTACACCTTC
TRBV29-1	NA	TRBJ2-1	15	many	CSASGTGGSYNEQFF	TGCAGCGCCTCCGGGACTGGAGGCTCCTACAATGAGCAGTTCTTC
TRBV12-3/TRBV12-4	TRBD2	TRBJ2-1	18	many	CASSPGLAGGPSYNEQFF	TGTGCCAGCAGTCCGGGACTAGCGGGAGGGCCATCCTACAATGAGCAGTTCTTC
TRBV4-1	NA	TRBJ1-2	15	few	CASSQGPERGYGYTF	TGCGCCAGCAGCCAAGGACCGGAACGCGGCTATGGCTACACCTTC
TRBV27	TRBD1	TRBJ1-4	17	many	CASSLTWTGALNEKLFF	TGTGCCAGCAGTTTGACCTGGACAGGGGCCCTAAATGAAAAACTGTTTTTT
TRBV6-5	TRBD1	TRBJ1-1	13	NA	CASSYNEGQKAFF	TGTGCCAGCAGTTACAACGAGGGACAGAAAGCTTTCTTT
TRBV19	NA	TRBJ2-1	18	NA	CASSIQQAQFTVYNEQFF	TGTGCCAGTAGTATTCAACAGGCCCAATTCACCGTTTACAATGAGCAGTTCTTC
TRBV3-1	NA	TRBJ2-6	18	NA	CASSKQQGISSGANGLTF	TGTGCCTCCAGCAAGCAGCAGGGGATAAGCTCTGGGGCCAACGGCCTGACTTTC
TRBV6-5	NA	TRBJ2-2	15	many	CASSPRRGLAGELFF	TGTGCCAGCAGTCCTAGAAGGGGTTTGGCCGGGGAGCTGTTTTTT
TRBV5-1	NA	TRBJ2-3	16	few	CASSLKAGTSTDTQYF	TGCGCCAGCAGCTTGAAGGCTGGGACAAGCACAGATACGCAGTATTTT
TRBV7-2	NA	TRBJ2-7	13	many	CASSMVPRYEQYF	TGTGCCAGCAGCATGGTCCCGCGGTACGAGCAGTACTTC
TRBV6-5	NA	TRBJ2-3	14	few	CASSYKTLRDTQYF	TGTGCCAGCAGTTACAAGACCCTCCGGGATACGCAGTATTTT